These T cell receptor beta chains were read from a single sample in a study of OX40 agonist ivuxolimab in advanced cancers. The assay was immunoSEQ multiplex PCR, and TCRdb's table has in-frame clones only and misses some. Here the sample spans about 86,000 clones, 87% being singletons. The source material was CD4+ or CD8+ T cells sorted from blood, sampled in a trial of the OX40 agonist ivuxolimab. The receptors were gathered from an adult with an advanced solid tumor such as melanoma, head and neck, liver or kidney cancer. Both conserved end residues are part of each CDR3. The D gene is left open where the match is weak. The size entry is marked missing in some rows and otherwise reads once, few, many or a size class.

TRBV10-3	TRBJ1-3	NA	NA	TGTGCCACCGGCAGGGCTGGAAACACCATATATTTT	CATGRAGNTIYF
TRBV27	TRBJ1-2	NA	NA	TGTGCCAGCAGTTTATCCGCCCTGACCCTAAACTATGGCTACACCTTC	CASSLSALTLNYGYTF
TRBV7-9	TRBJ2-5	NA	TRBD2	TGTGCCAGCAGCACGGGACTAACAGAAGAGACCCAGTACTTC	CASSTGLTEETQYF
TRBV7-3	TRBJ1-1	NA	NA	TGTGCCAGCAGCTTCATTGGGGAGTACACTGAAGCTTTCTTT	CASSFIGEYTEAFF
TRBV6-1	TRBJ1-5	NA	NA	TGTGCCAGCAGTACCCAATATCAGCCCCAGCATTTT	CASSTQYQPQHF
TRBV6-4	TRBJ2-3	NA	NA	TGTGCCAGCAGTGACCCGGGGCAGGGAAGCGATACGCAGTATTTT	CASSDPGQGSDTQYF
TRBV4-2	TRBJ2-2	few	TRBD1	TGTGCCAGCAGCCCTTACCGACAGGGGAACACCGGGGAGCTGTTTTTT	CASSPYRQGNTGELFF
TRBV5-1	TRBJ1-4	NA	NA	TGCGCCAGCAGCTTGGCTGGGTTGGGTGAAAAACTGTTTTTT	CASSLAGLGEKLFF
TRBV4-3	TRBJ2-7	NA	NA	TGCGCCAGCAGTCATCCAACCCGGGACACGGGTCGGGAGCAGTACTTC	CASSHPTRDTGREQYF
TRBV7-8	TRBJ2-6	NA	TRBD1	TGTGCCAGCAGCTTATCAGGGGGCACTGGGGCCAACGTCCTGACTTTC	CASSLSGGTGANVLTF
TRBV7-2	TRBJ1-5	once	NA	TGTGCCAGCAGCTCCCTCAATCAGCCCCAGCATTTT	CASSSLNQPQHF
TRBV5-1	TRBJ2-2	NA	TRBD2	TGCGCCAGCAGCGTTAACCCAAGACGGGAGGCGCGGAACACCGGGGAGCTGTTTTTT	CASSVNPRREARNTGELFF
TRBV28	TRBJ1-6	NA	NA	TGTGCCAGCAGCTCCGGAGGAGGGTTTTCACCCCTCCACTTT	CASSSGGGFSPLHF
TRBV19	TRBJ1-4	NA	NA	TGTGCCAGTAGGGGTCGAGGGCCACATGAAAAACTGTTTTTT	CASRGRGPHEKLFF
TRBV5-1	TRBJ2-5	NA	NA	TGCGCCAGCAGCCCGGACCGGGAGACCCAGTACTTC	CASSPDRETQYF
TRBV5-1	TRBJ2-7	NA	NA	TGCGCCAGCAGCATCTTACAGGTAAACGAGCAGTACTTC	CASSILQVNEQYF
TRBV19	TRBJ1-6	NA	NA	TGTGCCAGTAAGGTACAGGGCCAGGATTCACCCCTCCACTTT	CASKVQGQDSPLHF
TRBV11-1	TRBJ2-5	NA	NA	TGTGCCAGCAGCTTATCTGTTTGGGGAGTCCAAGAGACCCAGTACTTC	CASSLSVWGVQETQYF
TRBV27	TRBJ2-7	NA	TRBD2	TGTGCCAGCAGTCCACCCAGAGCGGGAGGCTCTTACTACGAGCAGTACTTC	CASSPPRAGGSYYEQYF
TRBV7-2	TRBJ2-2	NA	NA	TGTGCCAGCAGCTTTGTCGGGTCGGGCACCGGGGAGCTGTTTTTT	CASSFVGSGTGELFF
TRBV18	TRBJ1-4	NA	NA	TGTGCCAGCTCACCCCGTAACGGGGGCAATGAAAAACTGTTTTTT	CASSPRNGGNEKLFF
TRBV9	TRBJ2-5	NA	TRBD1	TGTGCCAGCAGCGTCGGGACAGCTCAAGAGACCCAGTACTTC	CASSVGTAQETQYF
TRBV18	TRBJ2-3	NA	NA	TGTGCCAGCTCACCAATGTCGAGTTCTACAGATACGCAGTATTTT	CASSPMSSSTDTQYF
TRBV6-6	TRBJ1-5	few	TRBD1	TGTGCCAGTGGACAGGGGGCAGATCAGCCCCAGCATTTT	CASGQGADQPQHF
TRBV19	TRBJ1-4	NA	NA	TGTGCCAGTAGTATCGGGCAAACAACTAATGAAAAACTGTTTTTT	CASSIGQTTNEKLFF
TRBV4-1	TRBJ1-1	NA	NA	TGCGCCAGCAGCCAAGGGTCGGGGACTACTGAAGCTTTCTTT	CASSQGSGTTEAFF
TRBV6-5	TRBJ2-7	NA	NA	TGTGCCAGCAGTTACTCGGGATTGGGGAGGACCTACGAGCAGTACTTC	CASSYSGLGRTYEQYF
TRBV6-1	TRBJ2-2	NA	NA	TGTGCCAGCACCCCTGTACGGACGACCGGGGAGCTGTTTTTT	CASTPVRTTGELFF
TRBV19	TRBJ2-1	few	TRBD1	TGTGCCAGTAGTATGGGGGACAGCCCAACTTGGAATGAGCAGTTCTTC	CASSMGDSPTWNEQFF
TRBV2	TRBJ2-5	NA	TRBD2	TGTGCCAGCAGTAAACTAGCGGGATATGCAGAGACCCAGTACTTC	CASSKLAGYAETQYF
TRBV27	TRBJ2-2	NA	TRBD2	TGTGCCAGCAGTCCCACTAGCGCTCCGGCCGGGGAGCTGTTTTTT	CASSPTSAPAGELFF
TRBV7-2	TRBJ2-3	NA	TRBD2	TGTGCCAGCAGCTCCGGACTAGCGGGAGGGGCAGATACGCAGTATTTT	CASSSGLAGGADTQYF
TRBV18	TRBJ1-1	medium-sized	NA	TGTGCCAGCTCACCACCGAGTCAGGGATCGAACACTGAAGCTTTCTTT	CASSPPSQGSNTEAFF
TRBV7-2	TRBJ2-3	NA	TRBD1	TGTGCCAGCAGCTTTGGACAGGCGAACACAGATACGCAGTATTTT	CASSFGQANTDTQYF
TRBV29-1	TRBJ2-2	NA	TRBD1	TGCAGCGTCGGGACAGGGAGGGTCGGGGAGCTGTTTTTT	CSVGTGRVGELFF
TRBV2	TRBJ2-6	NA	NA	TGTGCCAGCACCCCCGGGAGAGTGAGTGACTCTGGGGCCAACGTCCTGACTTTC	CASTPGRVSDSGANVLTF